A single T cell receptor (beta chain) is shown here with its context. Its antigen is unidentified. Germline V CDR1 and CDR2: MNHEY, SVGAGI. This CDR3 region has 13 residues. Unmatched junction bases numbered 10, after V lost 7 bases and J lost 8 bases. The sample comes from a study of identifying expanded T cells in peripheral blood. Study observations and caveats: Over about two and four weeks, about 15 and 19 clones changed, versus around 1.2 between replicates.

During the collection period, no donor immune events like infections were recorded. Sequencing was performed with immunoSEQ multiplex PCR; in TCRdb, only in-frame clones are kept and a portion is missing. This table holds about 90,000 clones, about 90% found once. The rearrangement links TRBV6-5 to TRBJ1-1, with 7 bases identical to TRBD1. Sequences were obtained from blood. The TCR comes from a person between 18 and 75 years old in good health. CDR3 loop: CASIGTVQKEAFF. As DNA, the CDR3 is TGTGCCAGCATCGGGACAGTCCAAAAAGAAGCTTTCTTT.